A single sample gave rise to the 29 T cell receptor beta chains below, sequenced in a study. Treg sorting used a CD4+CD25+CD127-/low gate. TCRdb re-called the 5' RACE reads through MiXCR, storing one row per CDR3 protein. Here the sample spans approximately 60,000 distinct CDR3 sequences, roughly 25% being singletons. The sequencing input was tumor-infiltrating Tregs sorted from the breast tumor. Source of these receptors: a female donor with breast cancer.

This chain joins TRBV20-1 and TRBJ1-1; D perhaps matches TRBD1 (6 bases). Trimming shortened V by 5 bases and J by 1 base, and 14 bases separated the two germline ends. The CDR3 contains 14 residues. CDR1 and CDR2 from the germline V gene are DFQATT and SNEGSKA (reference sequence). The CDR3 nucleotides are TGCAGTGCTTACCGACAGGTAGGGAACACTGAAGCTTTCTTT. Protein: CSAYRQVGNTEAFF.

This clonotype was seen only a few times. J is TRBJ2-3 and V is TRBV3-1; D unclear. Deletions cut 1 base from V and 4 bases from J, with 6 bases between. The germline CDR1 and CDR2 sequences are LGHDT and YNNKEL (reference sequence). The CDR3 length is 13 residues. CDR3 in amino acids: CASSQGSPDTQYF. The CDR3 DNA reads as TGTGCCAGCAGCCAAGGTTCCCCAGATACGCAGTATTTT.

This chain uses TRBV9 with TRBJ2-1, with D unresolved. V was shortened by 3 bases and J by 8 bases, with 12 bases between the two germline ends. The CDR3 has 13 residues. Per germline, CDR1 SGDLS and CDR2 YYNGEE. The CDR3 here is CASSASRRDEQFF. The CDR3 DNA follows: TGTGCCAGCAGCGCCAGCCGCCGTGATGAGCAGTTCTTC.

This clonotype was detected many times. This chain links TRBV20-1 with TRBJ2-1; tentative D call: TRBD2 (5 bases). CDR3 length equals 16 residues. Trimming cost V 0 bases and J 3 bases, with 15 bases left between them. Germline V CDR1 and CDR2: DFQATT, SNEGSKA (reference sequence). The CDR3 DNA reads TGCAGTGCTAGAGATAATAGCGTCCAAAACTACAATGAGCAGTTCTTC. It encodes CSARDNSVQNYNEQFF.

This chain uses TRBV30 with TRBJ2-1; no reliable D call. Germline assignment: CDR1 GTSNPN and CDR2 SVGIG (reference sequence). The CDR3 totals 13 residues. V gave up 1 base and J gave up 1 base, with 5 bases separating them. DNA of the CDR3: TGTGCCTGGAGTGCGGAATCCTACAATGAGCAGTTCTTC. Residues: CAWSAESYNEQFF.

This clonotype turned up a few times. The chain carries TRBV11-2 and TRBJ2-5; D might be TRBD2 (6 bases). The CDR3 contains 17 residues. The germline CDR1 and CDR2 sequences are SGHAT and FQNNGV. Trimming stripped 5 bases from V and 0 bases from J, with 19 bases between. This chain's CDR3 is CASSPHRGSGYQETQYF. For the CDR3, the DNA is TGTGCCAGCAGCCCTCACCGGGGGAGCGGGTACCAAGAGACCCAGTACTTC.

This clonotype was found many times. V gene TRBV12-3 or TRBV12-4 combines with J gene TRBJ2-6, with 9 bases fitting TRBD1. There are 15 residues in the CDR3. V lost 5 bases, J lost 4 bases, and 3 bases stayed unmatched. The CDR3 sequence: CASSRQGDGANVLTF. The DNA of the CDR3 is TGTGCCAGCAGTCGACAGGGGGACGGGGCCAACGTCCTGACTTTC.

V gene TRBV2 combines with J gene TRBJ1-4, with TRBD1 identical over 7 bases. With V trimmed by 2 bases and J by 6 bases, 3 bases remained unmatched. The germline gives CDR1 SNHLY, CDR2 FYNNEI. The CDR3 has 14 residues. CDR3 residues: CASSEITGDEKLFF. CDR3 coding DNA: TGTGCCAGCAGTGAAATTACAGGGGATGAAAAACTGTTTTTT.

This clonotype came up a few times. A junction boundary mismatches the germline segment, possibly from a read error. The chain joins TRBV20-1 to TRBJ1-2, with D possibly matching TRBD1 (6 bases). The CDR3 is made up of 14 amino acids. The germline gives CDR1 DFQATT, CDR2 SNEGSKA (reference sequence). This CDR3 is CGAKEGGYRYGYTF. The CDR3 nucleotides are TGCGGTGCTAAGGAGGGGGGCTATCGCTATGGCTACACCTTC.

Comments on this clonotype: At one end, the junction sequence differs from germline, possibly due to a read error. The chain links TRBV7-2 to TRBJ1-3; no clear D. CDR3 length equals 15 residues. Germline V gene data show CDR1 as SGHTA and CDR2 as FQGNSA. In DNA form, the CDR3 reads TGTGCCGGCAGCTTAGTAGCGGGGACTGGAAACACCATATATTTT. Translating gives CAGSLVAGTGNTIYF. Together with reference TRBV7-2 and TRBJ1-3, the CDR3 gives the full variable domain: GAGVSQSPSNKVTEKGKDVELRCDPISGHTALYWYRQSLGQGLEFLIYFQGNSAPDKSGLPSDRFSAERTGGSVSTLTIQRTQQEDSAVYLCAGSLVAGTGNTIYFGEGSWLTVV.

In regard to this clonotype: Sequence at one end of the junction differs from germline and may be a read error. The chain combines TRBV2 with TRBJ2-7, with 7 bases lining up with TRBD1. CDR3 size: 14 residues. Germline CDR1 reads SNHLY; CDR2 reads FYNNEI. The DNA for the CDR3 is TGTGCCAGCGGTGAAGGACAGGTCTACTACGAGCAGTACTTC. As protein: CASGEGQVYYEQYF.

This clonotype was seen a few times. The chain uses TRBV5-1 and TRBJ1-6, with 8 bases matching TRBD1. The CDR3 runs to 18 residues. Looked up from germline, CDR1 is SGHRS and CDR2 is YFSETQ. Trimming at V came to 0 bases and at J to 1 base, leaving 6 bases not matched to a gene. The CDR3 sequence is CASSLEYRGNSYNSPLHF. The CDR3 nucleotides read TGCGCCAGCAGCTTGGAATACAGGGGGAATTCCTATAATTCACCCCTCCACTTT.

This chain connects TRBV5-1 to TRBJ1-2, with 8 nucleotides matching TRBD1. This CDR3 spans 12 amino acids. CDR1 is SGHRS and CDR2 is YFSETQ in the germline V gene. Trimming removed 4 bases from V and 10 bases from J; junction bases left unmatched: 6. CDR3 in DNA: TGCGCCAGCAGCACTGGACAGGGCGACTACACCTTC. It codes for CASSTGQGDYTF.

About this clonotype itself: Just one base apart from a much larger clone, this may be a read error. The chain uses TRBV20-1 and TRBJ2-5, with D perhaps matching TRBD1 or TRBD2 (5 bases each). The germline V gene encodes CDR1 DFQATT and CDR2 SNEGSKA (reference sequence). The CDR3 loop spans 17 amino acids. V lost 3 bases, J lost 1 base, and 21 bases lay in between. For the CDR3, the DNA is TGCAGTGCTAGCCCCGACCGGGACGGAATACCCCAAGAGACCCAGTACTTC. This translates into CSASPDRDGIPQETQYF.

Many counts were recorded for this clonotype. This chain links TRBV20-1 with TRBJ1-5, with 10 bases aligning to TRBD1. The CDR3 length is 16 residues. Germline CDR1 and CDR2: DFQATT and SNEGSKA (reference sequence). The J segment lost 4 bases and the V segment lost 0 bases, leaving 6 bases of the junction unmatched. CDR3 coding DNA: TGCAGTGCTAGAGATATCCGACAGGGGGCGAATCAGCCCCAGCATTTT. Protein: CSARDIRQGANQPQHF.

The CDR3 DNA sequence: TGTGCCAGCAGCTTTCAGAGCAATGAGCAGTTCTTC. Amino acid sequence: CASSFQSNEQFF. The J gene is TRBJ2-1, the V gene TRBV7-2; D call uncertain. The V gene lost 3 bases and the J gene lost 6 bases, with 6 bases spanning the gap. The CDR3 runs 12 residues. CDR1 and CDR2 from the germline V gene are SGHTA and FQGNSA.

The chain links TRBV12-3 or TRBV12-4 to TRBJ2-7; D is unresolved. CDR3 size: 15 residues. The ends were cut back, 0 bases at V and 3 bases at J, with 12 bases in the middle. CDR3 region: CASSLAGWKFYEQYF. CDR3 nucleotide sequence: TGTGCCAGCAGTTTAGCAGGCTGGAAGTTCTACGAGCAGTACTTC.

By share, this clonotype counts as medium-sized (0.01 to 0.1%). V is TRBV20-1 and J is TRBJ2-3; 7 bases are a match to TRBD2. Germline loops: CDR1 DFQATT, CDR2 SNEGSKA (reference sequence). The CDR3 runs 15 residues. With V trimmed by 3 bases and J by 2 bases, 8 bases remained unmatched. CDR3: CSARGFAGATDTQYF. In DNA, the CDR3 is TGCAGTGCTAGGGGGTTTGCGGGAGCCACAGATACGCAGTATTTT.

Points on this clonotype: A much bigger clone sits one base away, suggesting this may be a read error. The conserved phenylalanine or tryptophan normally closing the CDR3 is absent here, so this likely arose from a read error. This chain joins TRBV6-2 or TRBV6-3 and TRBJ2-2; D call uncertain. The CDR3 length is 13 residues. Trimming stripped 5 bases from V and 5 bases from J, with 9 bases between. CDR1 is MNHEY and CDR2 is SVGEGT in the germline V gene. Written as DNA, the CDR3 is TGTGCCAGCAGTCGGACCACTACCGGGGAGCTGTTTATT. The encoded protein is CASSRTTTGELFI.

The CDR3 reads CASSLERANYGYTF. The CDR3, as DNA: TGTGCCAGCAGCTTAGAGAGAGCTAACTATGGCTACACCTTC. The gene calls are TRBV7-9 and TRBJ1-2; D call uncertain. V dropped 1 base and J dropped 0 bases, with 6 bases sitting between them. This CDR3 is 14 amino acids long. CDR1 is SEHNR, CDR2 FQNEAQ, per germline (reference sequence).

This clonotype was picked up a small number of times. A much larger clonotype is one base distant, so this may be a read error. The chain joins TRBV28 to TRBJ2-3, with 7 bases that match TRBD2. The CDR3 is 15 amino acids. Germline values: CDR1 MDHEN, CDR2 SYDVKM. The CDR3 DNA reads TGTGCCGGCAGGGATCGGGGAGGGTGGACAGATACGCAGTATTTT. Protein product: CAGRDRGGWTDTQYF.

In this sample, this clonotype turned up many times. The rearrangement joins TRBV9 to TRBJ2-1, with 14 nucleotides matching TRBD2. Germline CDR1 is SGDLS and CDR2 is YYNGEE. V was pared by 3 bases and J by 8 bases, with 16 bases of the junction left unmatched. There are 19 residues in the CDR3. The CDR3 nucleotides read TGTGCCAGCAGCGATACCGGGACTAGCGGGAGTTGGGGACGGGATGAGCAGTTCTTC. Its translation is CASSDTGTSGSWGRDEQFF.

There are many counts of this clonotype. The CDR3 coding sequence is TGTGCCAGCAGGCCCTCCGGACAGGGCACTGAAGCTTTCTTT. This translates into CASRPSGQGTEAFF. This chain links TRBV6-1 with TRBJ1-1, with 8 nucleotides matching TRBD1. The CDR3 is made up of 14 amino acids. The ends lost 6 bases at V and 4 bases at J; junction bases unmatched: 7. Germline V gene lookup returns CDR1 MNHNS and CDR2 SASEGT.

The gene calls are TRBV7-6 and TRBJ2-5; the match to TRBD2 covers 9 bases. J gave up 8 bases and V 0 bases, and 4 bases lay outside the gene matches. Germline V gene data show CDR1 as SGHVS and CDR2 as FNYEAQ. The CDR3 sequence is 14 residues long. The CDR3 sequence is CASSLASGSRTQYF. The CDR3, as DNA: TGTGCCAGCAGCTTAGCTAGCGGGAGTCGAACCCAGTACTTC.

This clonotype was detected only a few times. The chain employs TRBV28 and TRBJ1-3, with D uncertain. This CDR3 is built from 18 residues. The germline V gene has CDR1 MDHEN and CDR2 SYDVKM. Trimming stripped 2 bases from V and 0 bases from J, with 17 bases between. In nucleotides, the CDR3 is TGTGCCAGCAGTTTAGATGGGCATGGTAGTCTCTCTGGAAACACCATATATTTT. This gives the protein CASSLDGHGSLSGNTIYF.

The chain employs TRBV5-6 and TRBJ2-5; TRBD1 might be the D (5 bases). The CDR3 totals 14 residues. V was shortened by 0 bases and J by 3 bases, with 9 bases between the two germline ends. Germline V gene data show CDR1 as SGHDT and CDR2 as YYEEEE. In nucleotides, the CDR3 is TGTGCCAGCAGCTTGGTAGTAGGGGAAGAGACCCAGTACTTC. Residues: CASSLVVGEETQYF.

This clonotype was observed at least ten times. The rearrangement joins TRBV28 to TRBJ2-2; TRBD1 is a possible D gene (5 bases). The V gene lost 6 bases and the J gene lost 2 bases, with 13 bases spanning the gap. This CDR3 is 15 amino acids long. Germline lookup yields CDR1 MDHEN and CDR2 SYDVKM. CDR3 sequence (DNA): TGTGCCAGCAGACCTCCCGACAGAAACACCGGGGAGCTGTTTTTT. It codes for CASRPPDRNTGELFF.

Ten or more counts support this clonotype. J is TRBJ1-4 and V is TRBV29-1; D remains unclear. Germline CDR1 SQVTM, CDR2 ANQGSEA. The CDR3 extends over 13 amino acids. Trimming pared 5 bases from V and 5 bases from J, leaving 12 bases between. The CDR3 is CSVSEPSNEKLFF. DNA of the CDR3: TGCAGCGTTTCCGAGCCTTCAAATGAAAAACTGTTTTTT.

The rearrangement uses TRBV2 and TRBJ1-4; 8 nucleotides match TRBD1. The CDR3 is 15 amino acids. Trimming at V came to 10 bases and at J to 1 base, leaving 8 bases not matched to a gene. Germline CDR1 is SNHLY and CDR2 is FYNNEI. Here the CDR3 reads CATHDRGRTNEKLFF. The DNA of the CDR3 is TGTGCCACACACGACAGGGGCCGAACTAATGAAAAACTGTTTTTT.